Listed here is a single T cell receptor (beta chain). The data originate from a study of OX40 agonist ivuxolimab in advanced cancers. Study-wide context: Administration of intravenous ivuxolimab to patients occurred every 2 weeks at 0.01 to 10 mg/kg.

Germline CDR1 reads GTSNPN; CDR2 reads SVGIG (reference sequence). This CDR3 spans 14 amino acids. The V and J ends lost 5 bases and 4 bases, in that order; junction bases with no gene match: 7. Generated by immunoSEQ multiplex PCR, the TCRdb table keeps only in-frame clones and is missing some. The repertoire holds tens of thousands of clones, with over 75% as singletons. This clonotype was sampled from an adult with an advanced solid tumor such as melanoma, head and neck, liver or kidney cancer. The sample in question was CD4+ or CD8+ T cells sorted from blood, obtained in a trial of the OX40 agonist ivuxolimab. The chain combines TRBV30 with TRBJ2-2; TRBD2 agrees at 7 bases. CDR3 sequence reads: CAWDGLVGTGELFF. For the CDR3, the DNA is TGTGCCTGGGACGGACTAGTTGGCACCGGGGAGCTGTTTTTT.